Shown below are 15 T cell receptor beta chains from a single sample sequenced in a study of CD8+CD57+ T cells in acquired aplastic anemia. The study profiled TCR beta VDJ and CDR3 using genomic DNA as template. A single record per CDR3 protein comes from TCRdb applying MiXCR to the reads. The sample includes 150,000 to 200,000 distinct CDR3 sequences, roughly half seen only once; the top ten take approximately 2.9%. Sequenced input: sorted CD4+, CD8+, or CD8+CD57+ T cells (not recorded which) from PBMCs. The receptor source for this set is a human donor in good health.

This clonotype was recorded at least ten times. The CDR3 is CASSLVSSGRVQYF. For the CDR3, the DNA is TGTGCCAGCAGCTTAGTTTCTAGCGGGAGGGTGCAGTATTTT. This chain uses TRBV11-2 with TRBJ2-3; 12 bases fit TRBD2. Germline CDR1 is SGHAT and CDR2 is FQNNGV. The CDR3 is 14 residues long. Germline trimming cut 1 base from V and 11 bases from J; bases unmatched to any gene: 4.

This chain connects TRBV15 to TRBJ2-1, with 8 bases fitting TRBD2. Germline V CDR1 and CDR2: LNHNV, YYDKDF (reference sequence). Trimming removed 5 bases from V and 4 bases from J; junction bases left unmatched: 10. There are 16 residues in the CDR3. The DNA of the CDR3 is TGTGCCACCAGCGCTAAGCGGGAGACATTGTACAATGAGCAGTTCTTC. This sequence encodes CATSAKRETLYNEQFF. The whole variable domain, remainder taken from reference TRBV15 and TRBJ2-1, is DAMVIQNPRYQVTQFGKPVTLSCSQTLNHNVMYWYQQKSSQAPKLLFHYYDKDFNNEADTPDNFQSRRPNTSFCFLDIRSPGLGDTAMYLCATSAKRETLYNEQFFGPGTRLTVL.

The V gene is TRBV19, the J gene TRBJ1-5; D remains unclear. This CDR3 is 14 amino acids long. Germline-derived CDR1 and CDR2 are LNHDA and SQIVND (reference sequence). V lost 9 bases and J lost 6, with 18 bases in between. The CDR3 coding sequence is TGTGCCAGCTCCCGGTCGGGTCACGGTCAGCCCCAGCATTTT. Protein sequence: CASSRSGHGQPQHF.

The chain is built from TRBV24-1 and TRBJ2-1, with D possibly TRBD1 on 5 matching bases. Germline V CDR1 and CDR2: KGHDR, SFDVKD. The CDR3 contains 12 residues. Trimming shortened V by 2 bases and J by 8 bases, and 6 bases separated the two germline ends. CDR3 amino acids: CATSDSRDEQFF. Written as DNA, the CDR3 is TGTGCCACCAGTGATTCCAGGGATGAGCAGTTCTTC.

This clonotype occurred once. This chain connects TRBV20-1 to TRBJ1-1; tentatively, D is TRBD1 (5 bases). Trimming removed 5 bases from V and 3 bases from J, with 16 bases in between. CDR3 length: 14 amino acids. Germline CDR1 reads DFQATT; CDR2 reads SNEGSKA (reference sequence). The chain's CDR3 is CSAPPRVGDTEAFF. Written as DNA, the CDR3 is TGCAGTGCTCCGCCCCGGGTGGGGGACACTGAAGCTTTCTTT.

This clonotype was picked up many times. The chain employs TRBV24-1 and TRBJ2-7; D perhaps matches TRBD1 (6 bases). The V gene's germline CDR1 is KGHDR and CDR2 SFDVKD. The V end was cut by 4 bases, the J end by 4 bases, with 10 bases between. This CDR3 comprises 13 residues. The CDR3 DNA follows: TGTGCCACCAGTGAGGGGGCCGTATACGAGCAGTACTTC. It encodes CATSEGAVYEQYF.

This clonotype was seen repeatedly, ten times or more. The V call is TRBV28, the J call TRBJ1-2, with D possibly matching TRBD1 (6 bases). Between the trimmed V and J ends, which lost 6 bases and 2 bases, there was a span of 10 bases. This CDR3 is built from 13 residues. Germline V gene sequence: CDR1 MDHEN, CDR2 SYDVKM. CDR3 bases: TGTGCCAGCAGCAGGGGACGGAACTATGGCTACACCTTC. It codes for CASSRGRNYGYTF.

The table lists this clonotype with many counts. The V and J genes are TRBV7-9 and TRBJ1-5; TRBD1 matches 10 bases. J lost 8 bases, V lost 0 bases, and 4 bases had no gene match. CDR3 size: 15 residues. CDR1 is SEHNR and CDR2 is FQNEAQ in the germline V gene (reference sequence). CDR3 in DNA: TGTGCCAGCAGCTTAGCGACAGGGGGCGCAGAGCCCCAGCATTTT. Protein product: CASSLATGGAEPQHF.

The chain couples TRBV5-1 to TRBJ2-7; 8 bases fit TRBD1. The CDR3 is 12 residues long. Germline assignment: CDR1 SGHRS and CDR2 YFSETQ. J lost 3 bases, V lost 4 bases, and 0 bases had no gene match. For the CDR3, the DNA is TGCGCCAGCAGCGGACAGGGCTACGAGCAGTACTTC. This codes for CASSGQGYEQYF.

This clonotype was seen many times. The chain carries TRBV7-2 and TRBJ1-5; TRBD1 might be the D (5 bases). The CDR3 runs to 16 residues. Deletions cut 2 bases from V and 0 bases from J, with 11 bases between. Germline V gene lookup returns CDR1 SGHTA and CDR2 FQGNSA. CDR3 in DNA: TGTGCCAGCAGCTTACAGGGCTGGGGTAGCAATCAGCCCCAGCATTTT. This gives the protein CASSLQGWGSNQPQHF.

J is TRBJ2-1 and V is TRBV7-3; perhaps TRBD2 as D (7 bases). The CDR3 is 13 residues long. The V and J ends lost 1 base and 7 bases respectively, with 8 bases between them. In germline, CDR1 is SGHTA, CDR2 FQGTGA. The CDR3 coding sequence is TGTGCCAGCAGCTTAAAGGGGGGGAATGAGCAGTTCTTC. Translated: CASSLKGGNEQFF.

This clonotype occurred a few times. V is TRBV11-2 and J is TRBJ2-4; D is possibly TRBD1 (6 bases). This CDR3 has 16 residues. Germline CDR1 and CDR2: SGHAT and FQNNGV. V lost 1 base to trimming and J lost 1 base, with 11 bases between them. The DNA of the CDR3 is TGTGCCAGCAGCTTAGCTTCTCAGGGGGCCAAAAACATTCAGTACTTC. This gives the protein CASSLASQGAKNIQYF. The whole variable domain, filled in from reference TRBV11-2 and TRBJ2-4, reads EAGVAQSPRYKIIEKRQSVAFWCNPISGHATLYWYQQILGQGPKLLIQFQNNGVVDDSQLPKDRFSAERLKGVDSTLKIQPAKLEDSAVYLCASSLASQGAKNIQYFGAGTRLSVL.

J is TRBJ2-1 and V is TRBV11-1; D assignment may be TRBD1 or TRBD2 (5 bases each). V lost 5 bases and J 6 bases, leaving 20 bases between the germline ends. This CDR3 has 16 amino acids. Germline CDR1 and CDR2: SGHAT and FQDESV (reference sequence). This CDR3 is CASSLVGPGAGNEQFF. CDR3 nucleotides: TGTGCCAGCAGCCTAGTGGGGCCCGGGGCGGGCAATGAGCAGTTCTTC. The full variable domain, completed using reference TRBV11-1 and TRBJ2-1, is EAEVAQSPRYKITEKSQAVAFWCDPISGHATLYWYRQILGQGPELLVQFQDESVVDDSQLPKDRFSAERLKGVDSTLKIQPAELGDSAMYLCASSLVGPGAGNEQFFGPGTRLTVL.

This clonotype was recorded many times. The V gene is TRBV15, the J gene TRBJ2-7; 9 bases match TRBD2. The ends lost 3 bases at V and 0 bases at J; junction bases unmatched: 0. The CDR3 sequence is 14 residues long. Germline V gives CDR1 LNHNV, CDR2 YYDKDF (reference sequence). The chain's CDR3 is CATSSSGSSYEQYF. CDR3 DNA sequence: TGTGCCACCAGCAGTAGCGGGAGCTCCTACGAGCAGTACTTC.

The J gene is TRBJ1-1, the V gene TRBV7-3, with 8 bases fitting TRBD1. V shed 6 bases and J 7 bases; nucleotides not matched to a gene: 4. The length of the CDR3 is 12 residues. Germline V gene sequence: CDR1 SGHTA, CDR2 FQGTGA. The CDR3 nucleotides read TGTGCCAGCAGTTCCGGACAGGGTGAAGCTTTCTTT. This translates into CASSSGQGEAFF.